These 20 T cell receptor beta chains were sequenced from one sample in a study of shared clonotypes between healthy human individuals. Some clones are missing from TCRdb's copy, which holds only in-frame ones; the method was immunoSEQ multiplex PCR. Seen here are some 2.4 million clones, 93% observed once, and the top ten hold approximately 0.36%. The sample was naive CD4+ T cells from PBMCs. Subset defined: CD45RA+ positively selected. The receptors shown here come from a man younger than 35 in good health. Some clones in this sample may be carry-over from other donors' samples.

DNA of the CDR3: TGTGCCAGCAGTCCGGGCGGTTTTAGCCAGCCCCAGCATTTT. Translation: CASSPGGFSQPQHF. This chain joins TRBV6-1 and TRBJ1-5; D is uncertain. V was trimmed by 5 bases and J by 7 bases, leaving 15 bases between them. CDR1 is MNHNS, CDR2 SASEGT, per germline. The CDR3 length is 14 residues.

This chain uses TRBV6-5 with TRBJ1-5; D may be TRBD1 (6 bases). Trimming took 6 bases from V and 1 from J, leaving 13 bases between them. This CDR3 has 15 residues. The germline gives CDR1 MNHEY, CDR2 SVGAGI. The CDR3 bases are TGTGCCAGCAGGTCCTCCGGGACAAGCAATCAGCCCCAGCATTTT. Encoded protein: CASRSSGTSNQPQHF.

On this clone: The same CDR3 is also encoded by other DNA sequences in this sample. The chain links TRBV19 to TRBJ2-2; no clear D gene. With 5 bases removed from V and 5 bases from J, the gap between germline ends came to 6 bases. CDR1 and CDR2 (germline): LNHDA, SQIVND (reference sequence). The CDR3 is 12 residues long. The CDR3 is CASSLGTGELFF. The CDR3 nucleotides are TGTGCCAGTAGTTTGGGGACCGGGGAGCTGTTTTTT.

This chain links TRBV7-9 with TRBJ1-2, with 10 nucleotides matching TRBD1. CDR3 length: 14 residues. V dropped 0 bases and J dropped 11; count of bases not matched to a gene: 6. Germline CDR1 reads SEHNR; CDR2 reads FQNEAQ (reference sequence). The CDR3 DNA reads as TGTGCCAGCAGCTTAGCCGGGACAGGGGAGGGTTACACCTTC. The encoded protein is CASSLAGTGEGYTF. Full variable domain (rest looked up from reference TRBV7-9 and TRBJ1-2): DTGVSQNPRHKITKRGQNVTFRCDPISEHNRLYWYRQTLGQGPEFLTYFQNEAQLEKSRLLSDRFSAERPKGSFSTLEIQRTEQGDSAMYLCASSLAGTGEGYTFGSGTRLTVV.

This chain connects TRBV28 to TRBJ1-2; 12 positions match TRBD1. CDR3 size: 15 residues. Germline trimming cut 6 bases from V and 8 bases from J; bases unmatched to any gene: 10. Germline CDR1 reads MDHEN; CDR2 reads SYDVKM. CDR3 loop: CASRMTGTGGRGYTF. CDR3 DNA sequence: TGTGCCAGCAGGATGACCGGGACAGGGGGCCGAGGCTACACCTTC.

J is TRBJ2-6 and V is TRBV19; 9 nucleotides match TRBD1. The length of the CDR3 is 17 residues. Germline CDR1 and CDR2: LNHDA and SQIVND (reference sequence). After removal of 5 bases from V and 0 bases from J, the junction contained 5 bases not matched to a gene. CDR3 protein: CASSLRTGVSGANVLTF. Written as DNA, the CDR3 is TGTGCCAGTAGTCTAAGGACAGGGGTCTCTGGGGCCAACGTCCTGACTTTC.

To note about this clone: Other DNA sequences in the sample encode the same CDR3. This rearrangement joins TRBV5-1 to TRBJ2-6; D remains ambiguous. The CDR3 sequence is 15 residues long. CDR1 is SGHRS and CDR2 is YFSETQ in the germline V gene. Trimming left V 0 bases short and J 0 bases short, with 4 bases between. The CDR3 DNA sequence: TGCGCCAGCAGCTTGGAGGGCTCTGGGGCCAACGTCCTGACTTTC. It translates to CASSLEGSGANVLTF.

V and J are TRBV19 and TRBJ2-7; 7 nucleotides match TRBD1. Germline CDR1 LNHDA, CDR2 SQIVND (reference sequence). Trimming at V came to 7 bases and at J to 4 bases, leaving 13 bases not matched to a gene. The CDR3 has 15 amino acids. CDR3 coding DNA: TGTGCCAGTACCCCGCGGGCAGGGGGTGGGTACGAGCAGTACTTC. It translates to CASTPRAGGGYEQYF.

In this sample, this clone turned up once. The chain links TRBV28 to TRBJ2-7; 9 nucleotides align to TRBD1. The CDR3 runs to 14 residues. Germline V lookup: CDR1 MDHEN, CDR2 SYDVKM. The V segment lost 8 bases and the J segment 4 bases; nucleotides outside the gene matches: 9. The CDR3: CASRLGQGPYEQYF. Here the CDR3 DNA reads TGTGCCAGCCGGCTGGGACAGGGACCTTACGAGCAGTACTTC.

As to this clone: Other DNA sequences in the sample encode the same CDR3. The V gene is TRBV29-1, the J gene TRBJ1-1; tentatively, D is TRBD1 (6 bases). V shed 6 bases and J shed 2 bases, with 13 bases lying between them. This CDR3 has 13 amino acids. Germline CDR1 SQVTM, CDR2 ANQGSEA. The CDR3 reads CSVAGQPNTEAFF. In DNA, the CDR3 is TGCAGCGTGGCTGGACAGCCCAACACTGAAGCTTTCTTT.

As DNA, the CDR3 is TGCGCCAGCAGCCAAGCCATACTTAGGAGCTCACCCCTCCACTTT. Amino acids: CASSQAILRSSPLHF. J is TRBJ1-6 and V is TRBV4-3; D is unclear. V lost 1 base to trimming and J lost 10 bases, with 14 bases between them. The CDR3 totals 15 residues. Germline V gives CDR1 LGHNA, CDR2 YSLEER.

This chain joins TRBV25-1 and TRBJ2-7, with 9 bases matching TRBD2. V was pared by 4 bases and J by 7 bases, with 5 bases of the junction left unmatched. The CDR3 is 13 residues long. Germline CDR1 MGHDK, CDR2 SYGVNS. The DNA for the CDR3 is TGTGCCAGCAGTGGGTTCGGACTAGCGGAGCAGTACTTC. The encoded protein is CASSGFGLAEQYF.

This clone was found once. This sample also contains other DNA sequences that code for the same CDR3. The CDR3 reads CASSSGQGRTEAFF. The CDR3 DNA follows: TGCGCCAGCAGCTCGGGACAGGGGAGAACTGAAGCTTTCTTT. The J gene is TRBJ1-1, the V gene TRBV5-1; 10 bases line up with TRBD1. CDR3 length equals 14 residues. V lost 3 bases, J lost 5 bases, and 4 bases stayed unmatched. Germline values: CDR1 SGHRS, CDR2 YFSETQ.

This clone was seen a few times. The V call is TRBV6-5, the J call TRBJ2-2; D might be TRBD2 (6 bases). The germline V gene encodes CDR1 MNHEY and CDR2 SVGAGI. The CDR3 is made up of 13 amino acids. The CDR3 nucleotides read TGTGGTGCCGGTAGCGGGAACACCGGGGAGCTGTTTTTT. Translating gives CGAGSGNTGELFF.

This sequence joins TRBV5-1 and TRBJ2-3, with TRBD2 matching over 13 bases. J was trimmed by 5 bases and V by 5 bases; bases with no gene match: 8. Germline loops: CDR1 SGHRS, CDR2 YFSETQ. This CDR3 region has 16 residues. DNA for the CDR3: TGCGCCAGCAGTACGGGACTAGCGGGAAGTCTAGATACGCAGTATTTT. It codes for CASSTGLAGSLDTQYF.

V gene TRBV7-9 combines with J gene TRBJ1-5; tentatively, D is TRBD1 (6 bases). With 9 bases removed from V and 0 bases from J, the gap between germline ends came to 9 bases. CDR3 length: 13 amino acids. Germline CDR1 SEHNR, CDR2 FQNEAQ (reference sequence). CDR3 sequence: CASQGYSNQPQHF. The DNA of the CDR3 is TGTGCCAGTCAGGGGTATAGCAATCAGCCCCAGCATTTT.

The J gene is TRBJ1-1, the V gene TRBV6-4; D is unclear. CDR1 and CDR2 (germline): MRHNA, SNTAGT. The length of the CDR3 is 13 residues. V lost 4 bases, J lost 1 base, and 7 bases lay in between. CDR3 DNA: TGTGCCAGCAGTGGAGCGGCGAACACTGAAGCTTTCTTT. Amino acids: CASSGAANTEAFF.

The rearrangement joins TRBV27 to TRBJ1-4; D uncertain. The CDR3 extends over 14 amino acids. Germline-derived CDR1 and CDR2 are MNHEY and SMNVEV (reference sequence). Deletions cut 5 bases from V and 14 bases from J, with 21 bases between. The CDR3 DNA sequence: TGTGCCAGCAGTGCCCAATGGGGTATTTCCCCTCTGTTTTTT. Translated, it gives CASSAQWGISPLFF.

V usage is TRBV28 and J usage is TRBJ1-2; D is uncertain. CDR1 MDHEN and CDR2 SYDVKM come from the germline V gene. V lost 5 bases and J lost 3, with 16 bases in between. The CDR3 is 15 residues long. CDR3 loop: CASSPRNALHYGYTF. The CDR3, as DNA: TGTGCCAGCAGTCCGCGGAATGCGCTTCACTATGGCTACACCTTC.

The chain uses TRBV15 and TRBJ1-6; no clear D gene. The CDR3 sequence is 15 residues long. The V and J ends lost 0 bases and 8 bases respectively, with 11 bases between them. Germline CDR1 reads LNHNV; CDR2 reads YYDKDF (reference sequence). This CDR3 is CATSRDEFGDSPLHF. CDR3 nucleotide sequence: TGTGCCACCAGCAGAGATGAATTTGGCGATTCACCCCTCCACTTT.